Below are 8 T cell receptor beta chains sequenced from a single sample in a study of T cells after yellow fever vaccination. TCRdb used MiXCR to reprocess the 5' RACE reads, holding one entry per CDR3 protein. The data hold roughly 49,000 distinct CDR3 sequences, with roughly 7.4% observed a single time. The material was CD8+ T cells sorted from PBMCs, obtained around 16 days after the first yellow fever vaccination. These receptors all stem from a man in his late teens or twenties who received the YFV17D yellow fever vaccine.

The CDR3 DNA follows: TGTGCCAGCAGCCAGGGTTCTAACTATGGCTACACCTTC. It codes for CASSQGSNYGYTF. The rearrangement links TRBV28 to TRBJ1-2, with D maybe TRBD1 (5 bases). Trimming took off 6 bases at V and 0 bases at J, with 8 bases between the two ends. This CDR3 region has 13 residues. Germline assignment: CDR1 MDHEN and CDR2 SYDVKM.

This clonotype was detected many times. The J gene is TRBJ1-4, the V gene TRBV12-3 or TRBV12-4; no clear D. This CDR3 has 12 amino acids. V shed 1 base and J shed 8 bases, with 5 bases lying between them. The chain's CDR3 is CASSLGGEKLFF. DNA for the CDR3: TGTGCCAGCAGTTTAGGAGGGGAAAAACTGTTTTTT.

In this sample, this clonotype turned up a few times. The chain has TRBV24-1 and TRBJ2-5; 10 bases line up with TRBD2. The germline gives CDR1 KGHDR, CDR2 SFDVKD. V lost 5 bases, J lost 0 bases, and 8 bases stayed unmatched. CDR3 length: 17 amino acids. The DNA for the CDR3 is TGTGCCACCAGTGGGATACTAGCGGGGCATCACCAAGAGACCCAGTACTTC. Translated: CATSGILAGHHQETQYF.

This clonotype was counted ten times or more. The chain uses TRBV20-1 and TRBJ1-2; D may be TRBD1 (6 bases). CDR3 length: 16 residues. Germline values: CDR1 DFQATT, CDR2 SNEGSKA (reference sequence). V was pared by 0 bases and J by 4 bases, with 18 bases between. Here the CDR3 DNA reads TGCAGTGCTAGAGATGGGTCGTCAGGGGCACTCTATGGCTACACCTTC. Protein product: CSARDGSSGALYGYTF.

This clonotype was detected many times. V is TRBV4-1 and J is TRBJ2-4; unclear D gene. Per the germline V gene, CDR1 is MGHRA and CDR2 is YSYEKL. Trimming shortened V by 1 base and J by 4 bases, and 11 bases separated the two germline ends. The CDR3 has 15 residues. The CDR3 DNA reads TGCGCCAGCAGCCAAGCCAATCTCGGGAAAAACATTCAGTACTTC. Protein sequence: CASSQANLGKNIQYF.

This clonotype was detected many times. CDR3 loop: CASSLPGTGRPGELFF. The CDR3 nucleotides read TGTGCCAGCAGTTTACCCGGGACGGGGCGTCCCGGGGAGCTGTTTTTT. The J gene is TRBJ2-2, the V gene TRBV12-3 or TRBV12-4; D possibly matches TRBD1 or TRBD2 (5 bases each). The CDR3 runs 16 residues. Trimming took off 2 bases at V and 6 bases at J, with 16 bases between the two ends.

The genes are TRBV12-2 and TRBJ2-7; the D call in the table, TRBD1, was not verified against the DNA. TRBV12-2 is a pseudogene locus. The CDR3 is made up of 14 amino acids. CDR3 protein: CAMGPGQTTYEQYF. The DNA of the CDR3 is TGTGCCATGGGCCCCGGGCAGACCACCTACGAGCAGTACTTC.

This clonotype was observed a few times. V and J are TRBV19 and TRBJ1-6; no definite D call. The CDR3 spans 12 residues. Deletions cut 1 base from V and 10 bases from J, with 5 bases between. CDR1 and CDR2 from the germline V gene are LNHDA and SQIVND (reference sequence). CDR3 nucleotides: TGTGCCAGTAGTATAGGAGGGTCACCCCTCCACTTT. It specifies CASSIGGSPLHF.